This TCR beta chain was sequenced in a study of shared clonotypes between healthy human individuals. Unsorted samples relied on roughly 99 million PBMCs, which served as the source of genomic DNA. Germline V CDR1 and CDR2: MNHEY, SVGAGI. The CDR3 is 16 amino acids. Losses at the gene ends were 2 bases for V and 4 bases for J; bases not matched to a gene: 5. Method: immunoSEQ multiplex PCR; TCRdb's copy keeps in-frame clones and lacks some. Among around 510,000 clones listed, around 81% were seen once. The clonotype originates from a woman aged 40 to 55 in good health. Some clones in this sample may be carry-over from other donors' samples. Sequencing was done on a sample of PBMCs. The chain has TRBV6-5 and TRBJ2-2; 9 positions agree with TRBD2. The CDR3 loop is CASSYPSGTGTGELFF. The CDR3 DNA reads as TGTGCCAGCAGTTACCCTAGCGGGACGGGCACCGGGGAGCTGTTTTTT.